The 24 T cell receptor beta chains listed next were all sequenced from one sample in a study of blood T cell repertoires in COVID-19. The table came from immunoSEQ multiplex PCR; TCRdb's copy has only in-frame clones and leaves some out. The data contain under 200,000 clones, around 83% of them seen just once; the ten biggest clones take up 3.6%. Sequenced material: PBMCs or T cells enriched from blood (not recorded which). Receptor source: a woman between 45 and 60 years old in a cohort exposed to, infected with or recovered from COVID-19 (not recorded which).

This clone was counted once. The rearrangement joins TRBV5-1 to TRBJ2-2, with D possibly matching TRBD1 (6 bases). The ends were cut back, 9 bases at V and 1 base at J, with 13 bases in the middle. The germline V gene encodes CDR1 SGHRS and CDR2 YFSETQ. This CDR3 has 14 residues. The CDR3 DNA follows: TGCGCCACTTGTGAGACAGGGAACACCGGGGAGCTGTTTTTT. Translation gives CATCETGNTGELFF. Full variable domain (rest looked up from reference TRBV5-1 and TRBJ2-2): KAGVTQTPRYLIKTRGQQVTLSCSPISGHRSVSWYQQTPGQGLQFLFEYFSETQRNKGNFPGRFSGRQFSNSRSEMNVSTLELGDSALYLCATCETGNTGELFFGEGSRLTVL.

This chain joins TRBV7-2 and TRBJ1-4; D gene unclear. Germline V gene data show CDR1 as SGHTA and CDR2 as FQGNSA. Trimming removed 5 bases at V and 5 bases at J, with 18 bases between. The CDR3 covers 16 residues. The CDR3 protein is CASSLSGRQRNEKLFF. The CDR3 DNA follows: TGTGCCAGCAGCCTAAGCGGCAGGCAGCGGAATGAAAAACTGTTTTTT.

In the case of this clone: At one boundary the junction diverges from the germline segment, which might be a read error. The chain joins TRBV10-3 to TRBJ2-3; TRBD1 matches 7 bases. The CDR3 totals 12 residues. Germline assignment: CDR1 ENHRY and CDR2 SYGVKD. CDR3 residues: CAVSPGGDTQYF. In nucleotides, the CDR3 is TGTGCCGTCAGCCCAGGGGGAGATACGCAGTATTTT.

The chain joins TRBV5-1 to TRBJ2-2; 7 positions agree with TRBD2. The junction had 5 bases not matched to a gene; V was cut back by 0 bases and J by 0 bases. CDR1 and CDR2 (germline): SGHRS, YFSETQ. The CDR3 extends over 17 amino acids. The CDR3 is CASSLGGSGTNTGELFF. In DNA form, the CDR3 reads TGCGCCAGCAGCTTGGGGGGAAGCGGGACGAACACCGGGGAGCTGTTTTTT.

V usage is TRBV5-1 and J usage is TRBJ1-4; TRBD1 is a possible D gene (5 bases). Trimming removed 1 base at V and 5 bases at J, with 12 bases between. The length of the CDR3 is 15 residues. The V gene's germline CDR1 is SGHRS and CDR2 YFSETQ. The CDR3 here is CASSLNRPGNEKLFF. Here the CDR3 DNA reads TGCGCCAGCAGCTTGAACAGGCCAGGGAATGAAAAACTGTTTTTT.

The chain has TRBV3-1 (or the pseudogene TRBV3-2) and TRBJ2-1; 13 nucleotides align to TRBD2. CDR3 size: 15 residues. V shed 2 bases and J 10 bases; nucleotides not matched to a gene: 5. CDR1 LGHDT and CDR2 YNNKEL come from the germline V gene (reference sequence). The CDR3 here is CASSQTGTSGTEQFF. The CDR3 nucleotides are TGTGCCAGCAGCCAAACCGGGACTAGCGGGACAGAGCAGTTCTTC.

This clone appeared once. The J gene is TRBJ2-5, the V gene TRBV7-9, with D possibly TRBD2 on 6 matching bases. This CDR3 has 14 amino acids. V lost 3 bases and J 4 bases, leaving 12 bases between the germline ends. The V gene's germline CDR1 is SEHNR and CDR2 FQNEAQ (reference sequence). CDR3 nucleotides: TGTGCCAGCAGCTTTCAGGTGGGGGGAGAGACCCAGTACTTC. It translates to CASSFQVGGETQYF.

V and J are TRBV2 and TRBJ1-5; TRBD1 matches 8 bases. The junction had 17 bases not matched to a gene; V was cut back by 1 base and J by 0 bases. Germline CDR1 reads SNHLY; CDR2 reads FYNNEI. CDR3 size: 21 residues. CDR3 amino acids: CASSEETKGQGRVYSNQPQHF. The CDR3 nucleotides read TGTGCCAGCAGTGAAGAAACAAAAGGACAGGGTAGGGTATATAGCAATCAGCCCCAGCATTTT.

This chain connects TRBV6-5 to TRBJ1-5; possibly TRBD1 for D (6 bases). Per the germline V gene, CDR1 is MNHEY and CDR2 is SVGAGI. The CDR3 sequence is 14 residues long. The germline V and J ends were trimmed by 6 bases and 7 bases, with 16 bases remaining between them. This chain's CDR3 is CASSDRQERQPQHF. The CDR3, as DNA: TGTGCCAGCAGCGACCGACAGGAAAGACAGCCCCAGCATTTT.

V usage is TRBV19 and J usage is TRBJ1-1; D remains unclear. Per germline, CDR1 LNHDA and CDR2 SQIVND (reference sequence). V gave up 10 bases and J gave up 0 bases, with 15 bases separating them. This CDR3 is built from 14 residues. CDR3 residues: CATARGQLNTEAFF. The CDR3 coding sequence is TGTGCCACCGCTCGCGGGCAATTGAACACTGAAGCTTTCTTT.

The chain uses TRBV27 and TRBJ2-3, with TRBD1 matching over 12 bases. V lost 3 bases, J lost 3 bases, and 4 bases stayed unmatched. Germline-derived CDR1 and CDR2 are MNHEY and SMNVEV (reference sequence). The CDR3 has 16 residues. CDR3: CASSFLGQGATDTQYF. The CDR3, as DNA: TGTGCCAGCAGTTTTCTGGGACAGGGGGCAACAGATACGCAGTATTTT.

This clone was counted between two and nine times. This chain links TRBV30 with TRBJ1-6, with D uncertain. Per germline, CDR1 GTSNPN and CDR2 SVGIG (reference sequence). The V gene lost 3 bases and the J gene lost 8 bases, with 11 bases spanning the gap. The CDR3 contains 13 residues. CDR3 nucleotides: TGTGCCTGGAGCACCGCGGCCCATTCACCCCTCCACTTT. Translation gives CAWSTAAHSPLHF.

This chain links TRBV9 with TRBJ1-2, with D hard to call. The V gene's germline CDR1 is SGDLS and CDR2 YYNGEE. V was shortened by 4 bases and J by 3 bases, with 10 bases between the two germline ends. This CDR3 has 13 amino acids. Here the CDR3 reads CASSSTGYYGYTF. The CDR3 nucleotides read TGTGCCAGCAGCTCGACGGGGTACTATGGCTACACCTTC.

V gene TRBV3-1 (or the pseudogene TRBV3-2) combines with J gene TRBJ2-7, with TRBD1 identical over 7 bases. The CDR3 runs to 13 residues. The germline CDR1 and CDR2 sequences are LGHDT and YNNKEL (reference sequence). J was trimmed by 3 bases and V by 8 bases; bases with no gene match: 7. CDR3 DNA: TGTGCCAGCCGTCGGGACAGACTCTACGAGCAGTACTTC. Residues: CASRRDRLYEQYF.

A word on this clone: The sample has other DNA sequences that encode this CDR3 too. The CDR3 DNA reads as TGTGCCAGCAGCTTTCGAGAATACACTGAAGCTTTCTTT. It translates to CASSFREYTEAFF. This sequence joins TRBV5-5 and TRBJ1-1, with D unresolved. There are 13 residues in the CDR3. V shed 2 bases and J shed 3 bases, with 8 bases lying between them. Germline V CDR1 and CDR2: SGHKS, YYEKEE (reference sequence).

The chain couples TRBV3-1 (or the pseudogene TRBV3-2) to TRBJ2-1; no firm D call. The CDR3 runs 11 residues. Germline CDR1 and CDR2: LGHDT and YNNKEL (reference sequence). The V end lost 4 bases, the J end lost 6 bases, and 4 bases lay between the germline ends. CDR3 DNA: TGTGCCAGCAGCCGAGCCAATGAGCAGTTCTTC. Encoded protein: CASSRANEQFF.

The chain combines TRBV6-5 with TRBJ2-5; perhaps TRBD2 as D (6 bases). Germline assignment: CDR1 MNHEY and CDR2 SVGAGI. V lost 6 bases and J lost 0, with 8 bases in between. The CDR3 is made up of 13 amino acids. The CDR3, as DNA: TGTGCCAGCAGACGGGACTACCAAGAGACCCAGTACTTC. Translation: CASRRDYQETQYF.

Only one count was recorded for this clone. The CDR3 bases are TGCAGTGCTAGTTCAAGGGGGCAGGAGACCCAGTACTTC. Translated: CSASSRGQETQYF. This chain joins TRBV20-1 and TRBJ2-5; 7 nucleotides match TRBD1. The V gene's germline CDR1 is DFQATT and CDR2 SNEGSKA (reference sequence). CDR3 length equals 13 residues. V was pared by 3 bases and J by 5 bases, with 6 bases of the junction left unmatched.

This chain joins TRBV4-3 and TRBJ2-1; the match to TRBD2 covers 10 bases. Germline loops: CDR1 LGHNA, CDR2 YSLEER. CDR3 size: 18 residues. The ends lost 3 bases at V and 8 bases at J; junction bases unmatched: 16. This chain's CDR3 is CASSHNGASGGARYEQFF. DNA for the CDR3: TGCGCCAGCAGCCATAACGGGGCCAGCGGGGGGGCCAGGTATGAGCAGTTCTTC.

About this clone itself: The sample holds other DNA sequences that translate to the same CDR3. The chain recombines TRBV5-1 with TRBJ2-2, with 8 bases fitting TRBD2. V shed 0 bases and J 0 bases; nucleotides not matched to a gene: 1. There are 16 residues in the CDR3. In germline, CDR1 is SGHRS, CDR2 YFSETQ. CDR3 bases: TGCGCCAGCAGCTTGGAGGGACTAGCGAACACCGGGGAGCTGTTTTTT. Amino acid sequence: CASSLEGLANTGELFF.

The genes are TRBV28 and TRBJ1-4; 7 bases align to TRBD1. Trimming at V came to 4 bases and at J to 4 bases, leaving 3 bases not matched to a gene. The CDR3 runs to 14 residues. Germline CDR1 MDHEN, CDR2 SYDVKM. Written as DNA, the CDR3 is TGTGCCAGCAGTTCGACAGGGTTTAATGAAAAACTGTTTTTT. Amino acid sequence: CASSSTGFNEKLFF.

The chain is built from TRBV2 and TRBJ2-1; 8 nucleotides agree with TRBD1. The J segment lost 10 bases and the V segment lost 4 bases, leaving 9 bases of the junction unmatched. The CDR3 runs 14 residues. Germline-derived CDR1 and CDR2 are SNHLY and FYNNEI. The CDR3 DNA reads as TGTGCCAGCAGTGGGGACAGGCCTCAGCACGAGCAGTTCTTC. As protein: CASSGDRPQHEQFF.

The chain employs TRBV19 and TRBJ1-2; 8 bases match TRBD1. Germline V gives CDR1 LNHDA, CDR2 SQIVND (reference sequence). The CDR3 covers 14 residues. Trimming took 3 bases from V and 6 from J; bases not matched to a gene: 6. CDR3 DNA sequence: TGTGCCAGTAGTATCACGATGACAGGGGATGGCTACACCTTC. Its translation is CASSITMTGDGYTF.

The chain links TRBV18 to TRBJ2-2, with D tentatively TRBD1 (5 bases). Germline CDR1 KGHSH, CDR2 LQKENI. The CDR3 loop spans 15 amino acids. V was cut by 3 bases and J by 3 bases, with 11 bases left in between. CDR3: CASSPLQEYTGELFF. The CDR3 DNA is TGTGCCAGCTCACCGTTACAGGAGTACACCGGGGAGCTGTTTTTT.